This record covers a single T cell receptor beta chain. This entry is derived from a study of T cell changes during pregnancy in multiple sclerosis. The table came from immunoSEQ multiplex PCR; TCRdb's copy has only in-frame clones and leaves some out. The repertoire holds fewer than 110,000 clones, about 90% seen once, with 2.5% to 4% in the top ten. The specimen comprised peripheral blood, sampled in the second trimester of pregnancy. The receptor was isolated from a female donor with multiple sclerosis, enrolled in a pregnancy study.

The CDR3: CASSLQGRGNTEAFF. CDR3 nucleotide sequence: TGTGCCAGCAGCTTACAGGGAAGGGGGAACACTGAAGCTTTCTTT. This chain joins TRBV28 and TRBJ1-1, with D possibly TRBD1 on 6 matching bases. The CDR3 has 15 amino acids. Germline CDR1 MDHEN, CDR2 SYDVKM. V was shortened by 6 bases and J by 1 base, with 15 bases between the two germline ends. The whole variable domain, remainder taken from reference TRBV28 and TRBJ1-1, is DVKVTQSSRYLVKRTGEKVFLECVQDMDHENMFWYRQDPGLGLRLIYFSYDVKMKEKGDIPEGYSVSREKKERFSLILESASTNQTSMYLCASSLQGRGNTEAFFGQGTRLTVV.